This TCR beta chain was captured in a study of cytomegalovirus exposure and HLA in healthy donors. Germline V lookup: CDR1 MNHEY, CDR2 SMNVEV (reference sequence). This CDR3 contains 15 residues. The V gene end was trimmed by 6 bases and the J gene end by 6 bases; junction bases not matched to a gene: 12. PCR was performed using 60 Vbeta and 13 Jbeta primers. Sequencing used immunoSEQ multiplex PCR; TCRdb keeps in-frame clones, though not all of them. The repertoire holds about 100,000 clones, with 75% to 85% as singletons. Whole-study results and caveats: Per a later analysis, HLA-associated TCR beta chains showed more clonal expansion than other, equally common TCR beta chains.

A word on this clone: Its antigen remains unknown.

What was sequenced was PBMCs. This receptor was identified in a woman younger than 35 in good health and CMV-seronegative. V usage is TRBV27 and J usage is TRBJ2-7, with 9 bases that match TRBD1. In DNA, the CDR3 is TGTGCCAGCAGGTATCCCCTCGGGACAGGGTTCGAGCAGTACTTC. It translates to CASRYPLGTGFEQYF.